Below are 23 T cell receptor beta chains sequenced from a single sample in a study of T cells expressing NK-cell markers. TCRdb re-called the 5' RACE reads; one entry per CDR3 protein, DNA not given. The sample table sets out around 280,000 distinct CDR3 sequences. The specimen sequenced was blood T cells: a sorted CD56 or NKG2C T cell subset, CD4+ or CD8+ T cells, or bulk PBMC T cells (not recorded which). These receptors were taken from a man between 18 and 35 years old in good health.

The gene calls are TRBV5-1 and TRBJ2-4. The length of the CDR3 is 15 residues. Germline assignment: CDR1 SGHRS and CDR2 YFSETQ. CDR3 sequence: CASSLDSLAKNIQYF. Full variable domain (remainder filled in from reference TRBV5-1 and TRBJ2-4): KAGVTQTPRYLIKTRGQQVTLSCSPISGHRSVSWYQQTPGQGLQFLFEYFSETQRNKGNFPGRFSGRQFSNSRSEMNVSTLELGDSALYLCASSLDSLAKNIQYFGAGTRLSVL.

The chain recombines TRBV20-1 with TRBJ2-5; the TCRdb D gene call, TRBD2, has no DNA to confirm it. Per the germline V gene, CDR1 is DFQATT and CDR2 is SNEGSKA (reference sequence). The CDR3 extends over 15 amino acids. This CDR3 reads CSASRTSGVQETQYF.

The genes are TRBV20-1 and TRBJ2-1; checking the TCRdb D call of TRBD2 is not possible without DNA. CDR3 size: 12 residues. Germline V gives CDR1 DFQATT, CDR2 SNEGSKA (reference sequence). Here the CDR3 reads CSARDSGNEQFF.

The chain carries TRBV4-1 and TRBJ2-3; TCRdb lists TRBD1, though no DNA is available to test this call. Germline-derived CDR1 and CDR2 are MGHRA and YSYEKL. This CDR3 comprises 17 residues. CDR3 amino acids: CASSQLSTPTYADTQYF.

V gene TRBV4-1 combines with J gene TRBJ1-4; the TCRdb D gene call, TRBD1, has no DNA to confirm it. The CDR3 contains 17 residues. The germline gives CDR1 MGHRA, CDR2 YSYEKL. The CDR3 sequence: CASSQYIVQGANEKLFF.

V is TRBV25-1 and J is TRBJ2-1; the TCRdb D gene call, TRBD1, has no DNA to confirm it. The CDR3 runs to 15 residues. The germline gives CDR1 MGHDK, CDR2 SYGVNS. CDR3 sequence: CASSEGESSYNEQFF.

This CDR3 reads CASSLSVTNEKLFF. The rearrangement links TRBV5-5 to TRBJ1-4. CDR1 and CDR2 from the germline V gene are SGHKS and YYEKEE (reference sequence). There are 14 residues in the CDR3.

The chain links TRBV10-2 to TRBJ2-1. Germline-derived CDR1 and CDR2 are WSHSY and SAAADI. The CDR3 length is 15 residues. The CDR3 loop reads CASSLTGGSYNEQFF.

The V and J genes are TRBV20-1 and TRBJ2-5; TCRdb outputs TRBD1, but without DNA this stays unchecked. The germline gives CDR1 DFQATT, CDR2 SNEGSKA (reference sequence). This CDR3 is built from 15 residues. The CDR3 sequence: CSARVISGPRETQYF.

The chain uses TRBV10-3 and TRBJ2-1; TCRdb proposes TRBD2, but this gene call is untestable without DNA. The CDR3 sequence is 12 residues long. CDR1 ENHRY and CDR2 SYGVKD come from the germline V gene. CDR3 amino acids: CAIGDSGNEQFF.

The CDR3 protein is CSASYGGEAFF. The chain is built from TRBV20-1 and TRBJ1-1. Germline V gene data show CDR1 as DFQATT and CDR2 as SNEGSKA (reference sequence). The CDR3 totals 11 residues.

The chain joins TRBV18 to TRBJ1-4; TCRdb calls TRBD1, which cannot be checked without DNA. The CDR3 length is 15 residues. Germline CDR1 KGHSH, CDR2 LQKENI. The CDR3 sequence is CASSPQAGANEKLFF.

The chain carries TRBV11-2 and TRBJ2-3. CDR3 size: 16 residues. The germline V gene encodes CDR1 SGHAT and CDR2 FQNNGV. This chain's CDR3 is CASSLGTGAITDTQYF.

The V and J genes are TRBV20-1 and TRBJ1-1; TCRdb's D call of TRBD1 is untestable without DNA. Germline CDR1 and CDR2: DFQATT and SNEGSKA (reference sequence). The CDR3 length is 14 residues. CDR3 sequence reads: CSALEGGPNTEAFF.

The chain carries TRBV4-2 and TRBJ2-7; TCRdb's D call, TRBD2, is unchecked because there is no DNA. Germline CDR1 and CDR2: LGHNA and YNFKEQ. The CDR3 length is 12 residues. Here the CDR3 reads CASSHPGTTQYF.

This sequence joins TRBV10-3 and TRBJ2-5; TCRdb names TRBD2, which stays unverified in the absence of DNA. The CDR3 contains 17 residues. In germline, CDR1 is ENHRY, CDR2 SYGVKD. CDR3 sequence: CAISGLAGLFPRETQYF.

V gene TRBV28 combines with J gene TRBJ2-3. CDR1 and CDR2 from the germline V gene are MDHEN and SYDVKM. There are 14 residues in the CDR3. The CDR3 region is CASSSGPSTDTQYF.

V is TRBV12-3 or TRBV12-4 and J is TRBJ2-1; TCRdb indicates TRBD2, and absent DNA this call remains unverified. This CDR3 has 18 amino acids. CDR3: CASSPGSGLAGGRDEQFF.

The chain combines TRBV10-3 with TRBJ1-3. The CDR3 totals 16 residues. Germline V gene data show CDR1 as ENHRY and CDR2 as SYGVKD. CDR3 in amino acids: CAISESSGSSGNTIYF.

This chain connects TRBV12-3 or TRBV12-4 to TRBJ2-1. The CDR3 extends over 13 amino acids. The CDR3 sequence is CASSFGHTDEQFF.

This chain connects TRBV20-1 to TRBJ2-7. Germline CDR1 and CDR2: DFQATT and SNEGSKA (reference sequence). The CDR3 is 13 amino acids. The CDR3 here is CSARMGIRYEQYF.

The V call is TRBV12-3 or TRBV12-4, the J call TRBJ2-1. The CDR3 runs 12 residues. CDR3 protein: CASSPDRTEQFF.

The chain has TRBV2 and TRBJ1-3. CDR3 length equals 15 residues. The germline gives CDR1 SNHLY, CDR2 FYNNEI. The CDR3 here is CASSQTQLSGNTIYF.